Each of the 32 T cell receptor beta chains below was sequenced from the same sample in a study of cytotoxic CD8 clonotypes in ibrutinib-treated CLL. Method: immunoSEQ multiplex PCR; TCRdb's copy keeps in-frame clones and lacks some. The profile shows some 350,000 clones, over 55% of them singletons. Sequenced material: PBMCs, taken after 36 months of ibrutinib treatment. These receptors were collected from a human donor with chronic lymphocytic leukemia.

The chain employs TRBV25-1 and TRBJ1-1; tentatively, D is TRBD1 (5 bases). This CDR3 has 16 residues. Trimming left V 5 bases short and J 2 bases short, with 18 bases between. The germline V gene has CDR1 MGHDK and CDR2 SYGVNS. As DNA, the CDR3 is TGTGCCAGCAGTCCATGGGGGGTGACTGAAAACACTGAAGCTTTCTTT. Amino acid sequence: CASSPWGVTENTEAFF.

The chain links TRBV7-2 to TRBJ2-7; D might be TRBD1 (6 bases). The CDR3 length is 15 residues. The V gene lost 1 base and the J gene lost 3 bases, with 13 bases spanning the gap. Germline CDR1 and CDR2: SGHTA and FQGNSA. CDR3 nucleotides: TGTGCCAGCAGCTTAGAAGTGGGGGCGGGCTACGAGCAGTACTTC. It yields the protein CASSLEVGAGYEQYF.

The V and J genes are TRBV2 and TRBJ2-6; D is ambiguous. CDR1 and CDR2 from the germline V gene are SNHLY and FYNNEI. Trimming removed 9 bases at V and 0 bases at J, with 6 bases between. This CDR3 region has 13 residues. CDR3 nucleotides: TGTGCCAGGCTGTACTCTGGGGCCAACGTCCTGACTTTC. It codes for CARLYSGANVLTF. The whole variable domain, filled in from reference TRBV2 and TRBJ2-6, reads EPEVTQTPSHQVTQMGQEVILRCVPISNHLYFYWYRQILGQKVEFLVSFYNNEISEKSEIFDDQFSVERPDGSNFTLKIRSTKLEDSAMYFCARLYSGANVLTFGAGSRLTVL.

V and J are TRBV29-1 and TRBJ1-1; D perhaps matches TRBD1 (6 bases). Germline V gene sequence: CDR1 SQVTM, CDR2 ANQGSEA. The CDR3 totals 13 residues. Trimming stripped 5 bases from V and 1 base from J, with 11 bases between. CDR3 protein: CSVHTTGNTEAFF. The CDR3 DNA reads as TGCAGCGTTCACACGACAGGGAACACTGAAGCTTTCTTT.

J is TRBJ1-2 and V is TRBV5-1; D unresolved. The CDR3 is 13 amino acids. Trimming removed 5 bases at V and 6 bases at J, with 14 bases between. Germline-derived CDR1 and CDR2 are SGHRS and YFSETQ. The CDR3 DNA is TGCGCCAGCAGGAGGGAGGCCGAGGATGGCTACACCTTC. Its translation: CASRREAEDGYTF.

This clone was counted between two and nine times. J is TRBJ1-1 and V is TRBV7-9; D is uncertain. Germline V gene lookup returns CDR1 SEHNR and CDR2 FQNEAQ (reference sequence). This CDR3 spans 11 amino acids. DNA of the CDR3: TGTGCAGTGGCTTGGGACACTGAAGCTTTCTTT. It translates to CAVAWDTEAFF.

This clone showed up just a few times. The CDR3 region is CASSEGPGPWYGYTF. CDR3 DNA sequence: TGTGCCAGCAGTGAGGGACCAGGGCCATGGTATGGCTACACCTTC. V usage is TRBV6-4 and J usage is TRBJ1-2, with a tentative D call TRBD1 (5 bases). This CDR3 region has 15 residues. Germline loops: CDR1 MRHNA, CDR2 SNTAGT. V lost 3 bases, J lost 5 bases, and 16 bases lay in between.

The J gene is TRBJ2-5, the V gene TRBV4-1; 7 bases are a match to TRBD1. The CDR3 is made up of 15 amino acids. Germline V gives CDR1 MGHRA, CDR2 YSYEKL. V dropped 2 bases and J dropped 4; count of bases not matched to a gene: 7. In DNA, the CDR3 is TGCGCCAGCAGCCAACTGACAGGGTCCCTAGAGACCCAGTACTTC. Protein sequence: CASSQLTGSLETQYF.

This clone was recorded a few times. This chain joins TRBV12-2 and TRBJ1-2. TRBV12-2 constitutes a pseudogene. The CDR3 covers 16 residues. The CDR3 DNA is TGTGCAAGTCGCTTGACGGACCTCCAGGACCCCTGGGGCTACACCTTC. It codes for CASRLTDLQDPWGYTF.

The V gene is TRBV10-3, the J gene TRBJ2-7; TRBD1 or TRBD2 may be the D gene (5 bases each). Germline V gives CDR1 ENHRY, CDR2 SYGVKD. The CDR3 is made up of 16 amino acids. V lost 3 bases and J 4 bases, leaving 19 bases between the germline ends. The DNA for the CDR3 is TGTGCCATCAGTGATGGGGGAAGAGGGCCGGTTTACGAGCAGTACTTC. Translation: CAISDGGRGPVYEQYF.

This clone was counted only a few times. At the DNA level, this CDR3 is encoded by other sequences in the same sample as well. The chain combines TRBV29-1 with TRBJ2-2; D is uncertain. The CDR3 is made up of 11 amino acids. Germline V gene sequence: CDR1 SQVTM, CDR2 ANQGSEA. V gave up 4 bases and J gave up 3 bases, with 3 bases separating them. The CDR3 is CSVGDTGELFF. DNA of the CDR3: TGCAGCGTTGGCGACACCGGGGAGCTGTTTTTT.

The chain carries TRBV6-5 and TRBJ2-7; D is ambiguous. The V and J ends lost 0 bases and 3 bases respectively, with 3 bases between them. Germline CDR1 is MNHEY and CDR2 is SVGAGI. This CDR3 has 12 amino acids. The CDR3 region is CASSYSDYEQYF. The CDR3 region has the DNA TGTGCCAGCAGTTACTCGGACTACGAGCAGTACTTC.

The DNA for the CDR3 is TGCAGCGTAATGTCACAGGGACCGAGCTCCTACAATGAGCAGTTCTTC. It translates to CSVMSQGPSSYNEQFF. The chain recombines TRBV29-1 with TRBJ2-1; a weak D match, TRBD1 (6 bases). Germline V gene data show CDR1 as SQVTM and CDR2 as ANQGSEA. The CDR3 length is 16 residues. V lost 6 bases, J lost 0 bases, and 18 bases lay in between.

The chain carries TRBV6-5 and TRBJ2-5; TRBD2 is a possible D gene (5 bases). Germline V gene lookup returns CDR1 MNHEY and CDR2 SVGAGI. The CDR3 consists of 14 residues. V lost 0 bases and J 6 bases, leaving 11 bases between the germline ends. CDR3: CASSYSLTTQTQYF. DNA for the CDR3: TGTGCCAGCAGTTACTCCCTGACTACCCAGACCCAGTACTTC.

The V gene is TRBV4-1, the J gene TRBJ2-7; unclear D gene. Germline V CDR1 and CDR2: MGHRA, YSYEKL. The CDR3 has 13 residues. Trimming removed 1 base at V and 7 bases at J, with 11 bases between. CDR3 nucleotides: TGCGCCAGCAGCCAAGTTGCCGAGAGGGAGCAGTACTTC. It codes for CASSQVAEREQYF.

The genes are TRBV6-1 and TRBJ2-3; TRBD1 might be the D (5 bases). The CDR3 is 15 amino acids. Germline V gives CDR1 MNHNS, CDR2 SASEGT. The ends were cut back, 7 bases at V and 0 bases at J, with 14 bases in the middle. Written as DNA, the CDR3 is TGTGCCAGCACCACAGGCCACTCTAGCACAGATACGCAGTATTTT. Amino acid sequence: CASTTGHSSTDTQYF.

This clone was detected once. The chain couples TRBV29-1 to TRBJ1-2, with D tentatively TRBD1 (5 bases). The germline V and J ends were trimmed by 6 bases and 4 bases, with 18 bases remaining between them. This CDR3 comprises 14 residues. From germline, CDR1 is SQVTM and CDR2 ANQGSEA. This chain's CDR3 is CSVVAPGPLYGYTF. The CDR3 coding sequence is TGCAGCGTCGTTGCCCCGGGGCCTCTCTATGGCTACACCTTC.

The chain has TRBV6-5 and TRBJ2-3; 12 nucleotides align to TRBD2. This CDR3 has 15 residues. V was pared by 7 bases and J by 6 bases, with 8 bases of the junction left unmatched. CDR1 and CDR2 from the germline V gene are MNHEY and SVGAGI. CDR3 residues: CASKNLAGGLDTQYF. The CDR3 DNA is TGTGCCAGCAAAAATCTAGCGGGGGGGCTGGATACGCAGTATTTT.

The V and J genes are TRBV27 and TRBJ2-2; D ambiguous. Trimming removed 5 bases at V and 1 base at J, with 8 bases between. Germline V lookup: CDR1 MNHEY, CDR2 SMNVEV (reference sequence). The CDR3 is 14 amino acids. CDR3 in amino acids: CASSTWENTGELFF. The CDR3 DNA follows: TGTGCCAGCAGTACCTGGGAGAACACCGGGGAGCTGTTTTTT.

The chain employs TRBV7-6 and TRBJ2-7; D perhaps matches TRBD1 (5 bases). V shed 0 bases and J shed 0 bases, with 9 bases lying between them. This CDR3 spans 15 amino acids. Looked up from germline, CDR1 is SGHVS and CDR2 is FNYEAQ. CDR3 sequence (DNA): TGTGCCAGCAGCTTAGCGGTAGGGGCCTCCTACGAGCAGTACTTC. Its translation is CASSLAVGASYEQYF.

This chain uses TRBV15 with TRBJ2-1; D is unresolved. The CDR3 has 15 residues. V gave up 0 bases and J gave up 8 bases, with 14 bases separating them. Germline V gene lookup returns CDR1 LNHNV and CDR2 YYDKDF (reference sequence). As DNA, the CDR3 is TGTGCCACCAGCAGAGATAGGGTCTCGGGCGATGAGCAGTTCTTC. It yields the protein CATSRDRVSGDEQFF.

The chain links TRBV7-2 to TRBJ2-3; D is undetermined. The CDR3 length is 13 residues. With 5 bases removed from V and 6 bases from J, the gap between germline ends came to 12 bases. Germline CDR1 SGHTA, CDR2 FQGNSA. The CDR3 spells CASSPDWADTQYF. Here the CDR3 DNA reads TGTGCCAGCAGCCCTGACTGGGCGGATACGCAGTATTTT. Together with reference TRBV7-2 and TRBJ2-3, the CDR3 gives the full variable domain: GAGVSQSPSNKVTEKGKDVELRCDPISGHTALYWYRQSLGQGLEFLIYFQGNSAPDKSGLPSDRFSAERTGGSVSTLTIQRTQQEDSAVYLCASSPDWADTQYFGPGTRLTVL.

The rearrangement joins TRBV4-3 to TRBJ2-7; D is possibly TRBD1 or TRBD2 (5 bases each). The V end was cut by 1 base, the J end by 1 base, with 11 bases between. The length of the CDR3 is 15 residues. Germline loops: CDR1 LGHNA, CDR2 YSLEER. Written as DNA, the CDR3 is TGCGCCAGCAGCCAAGTGGGACGCAAATCCTACGAGCAGTACTTC. Its protein product is CASSQVGRKSYEQYF.

The chain carries TRBV4-1 and TRBJ2-5; D perhaps matches TRBD1 (5 bases). The CDR3 contains 15 residues. CDR1 and CDR2 from the germline V gene are MGHRA and YSYEKL. Trimming took off 1 base at V and 5 bases at J, with 14 bases between the two ends. The CDR3 DNA is TGCGCCAGCAGCCAAGGGGGTCTGGGGCTCGAGACCCAGTACTTC. The encoded protein is CASSQGGLGLETQYF.

The chain employs TRBV7-8 and TRBJ1-1; D is undetermined. Trimming took off 5 bases at V and 7 bases at J, with 14 bases between the two ends. The CDR3 has 13 amino acids. CDR1 SGHVS and CDR2 FQNEAQ come from the germline V gene. Here the CDR3 DNA reads TGTGCCAGCAGCGCCTCAAGAACAGATGAAGCTTTCTTT. Translating it yields CASSASRTDEAFF.

The genes are TRBV9 and TRBJ2-3, with 7 bases aligning to TRBD2. After removal of 0 bases from V and 4 bases from J, the junction contained 8 bases not matched to a gene. The germline gives CDR1 SGDLS, CDR2 YYNGEE. CDR3 length: 16 residues. The CDR3 coding sequence is TGTGCCAGCAGCGTAGAAAGCGGGATTTGGGCAGATACGCAGTATTTT. It encodes CASSVESGIWADTQYF.

DNA for the CDR3: TGTGCCAGCAGCCGCATACTAGCGGGGGGGTCGGAGACCCAGTACTTC. Translated: CASSRILAGGSETQYF. V usage is TRBV4-2 and J usage is TRBJ2-5; 13 bases match TRBD2. This CDR3 region has 16 residues. The germline CDR1 and CDR2 sequences are LGHNA and YNFKEQ. Germline trimming cut 4 bases from V and 5 bases from J; bases unmatched to any gene: 7.

The gene calls are TRBV15 and TRBJ2-1; 13 bases are a match to TRBD2. CDR1 is LNHNV, CDR2 YYDKDF, per germline (reference sequence). V lost 0 bases, J lost 8 bases, and 16 bases stayed unmatched. This CDR3 has 20 residues. The CDR3 DNA follows: TGTGCCACCAGCAGAGATTGGCCCTTTCGGACTAGCGGGAGAATCGATGAGCAGTTCTTC. Residues: CATSRDWPFRTSGRIDEQFF.

The CDR3 DNA follows: TGCAGCGCCCTGATGAACACTGAAGCTTTCTTT. Translation gives CSALMNTEAFF. The V call is TRBV29-1, the J call TRBJ1-1; D uncertain. The V end was cut by 7 bases, the J end by 0 bases, with 6 bases between. CDR3 length equals 11 residues. CDR1 is SQVTM, CDR2 ANQGSEA, per germline.

The chain couples TRBV18 to TRBJ1-1; a weak D match, TRBD1 (5 bases). V lost 2 bases to trimming and J lost 1 base, with 8 bases between them. The germline V gene encodes CDR1 KGHSH and CDR2 LQKENI. The CDR3 totals 14 residues. The CDR3 is CASSPGRANTEAFF. In nucleotides, the CDR3 is TGTGCCAGCTCACCAGGCAGGGCGAACACTGAAGCTTTCTTT. Filled out from reference TRBV18 and TRBJ1-1, the complete variable domain reads NAGVMQNPRHLVRRRGQEARLRCSPMKGHSHVYWYRQLPEEGLKFMVYLQKENIIDESGMPKERFSAEFPKEGPSILRIQQVVRGDSAAYFCASSPGRANTEAFFGQGTRLTVV.

V gene TRBV7-8 combines with J gene TRBJ2-3; D remains ambiguous. V was pared by 5 bases and J by 2 bases, with 14 bases between. From germline, CDR1 is SGHVS and CDR2 FQNEAQ. The CDR3 runs to 15 residues. Here the CDR3 reads CASSNGVTSTDTQYF. In DNA, the CDR3 is TGTGCCAGCAGCAACGGAGTAACGTCCACAGATACGCAGTATTTT.

The gene calls are TRBV2 and TRBJ1-1; D is undetermined. CDR3 length: 12 residues. Germline V gives CDR1 SNHLY, CDR2 FYNNEI. V lost 8 bases and J lost 12, with 19 bases in between. The CDR3 sequence is CASDRLQMGSFF. DNA of the CDR3: TGTGCCAGCGACCGGCTGCAAATGGGGTCTTTCTTT.